What follows describes a single T cell receptor beta chain. The V gene's germline CDR1 is KGHDR and CDR2 SFDVKD. CDR3 length equals 18 residues. V was clipped by 4 bases and J by 0 bases, with 18 bases between them. Reverse transcription of roughly 0.5 to 1 ug RNA was carried out with random hexamers. Using its own MiXCR run on the immunoSEQ multiplex PCR reads, TCRdb lists one record per CDR3 protein. Found here are around 200,000 distinct CDR3 sequences, more than 85% of them singletons; the top ten hold around 0.16%. The sample belongs to a study of CD8 T cells in Susac syndrome. The source material was CD8+ T cells from PBMCs. The receptor's source is a human donor with Susac syndrome. The chain is built from TRBV24-1 and TRBJ2-1; D perhaps matches TRBD2 (5 bases). The CDR3 protein is CATSEDDSWEPSYNEQFF. The CDR3 DNA sequence: TGTGCCACCAGTGAGGATGATTCCTGGGAGCCCTCCTACAATGAGCAGTTCTTC.